This TCR beta chain was recovered during a study of post-analysis software for immune sequencing data. Across the whole study: Secondary progressive, relapsing-remitting and progressive-relapsing multiple sclerosis were among the included disease courses. Overall study findings and caveats: Versus controls, multiple sclerosis patients showed significantly lower diversity (normalized Chao1). There were a handful of TRBV segments more frequent in patients than controls, and TRBV5-6, TRBV5-1 and TRBV20-1 were among them.

This clonotype showed up many times. No antigen is known for it. The CDR3 has 15 residues. J gave up 5 bases and V 3 bases, and 8 bases lay outside the gene matches. CDR1 is DFQATT and CDR2 is SNEGSKA in the germline V gene (reference sequence). Unique molecular identifiers featured in each of the TCR beta cDNA libraries. TCRdb ran MiXCR on the PCR reads and lists one entry per CDR3 protein. The sample lists about 200,000 distinct CDR3 sequences; 29% were seen once. Sequences were obtained from blood. The sequence came from a girl younger than 18 with multiple sclerosis. The chain combines TRBV20-1 with TRBJ2-3, with 10 bases that match TRBD2. The CDR3 nucleotides are TGCAGTGCTAGCCTAGCGGGAGTAGGTGGAGATACGCAGTATTTT. Translation: CSASLAGVGGDTQYF.